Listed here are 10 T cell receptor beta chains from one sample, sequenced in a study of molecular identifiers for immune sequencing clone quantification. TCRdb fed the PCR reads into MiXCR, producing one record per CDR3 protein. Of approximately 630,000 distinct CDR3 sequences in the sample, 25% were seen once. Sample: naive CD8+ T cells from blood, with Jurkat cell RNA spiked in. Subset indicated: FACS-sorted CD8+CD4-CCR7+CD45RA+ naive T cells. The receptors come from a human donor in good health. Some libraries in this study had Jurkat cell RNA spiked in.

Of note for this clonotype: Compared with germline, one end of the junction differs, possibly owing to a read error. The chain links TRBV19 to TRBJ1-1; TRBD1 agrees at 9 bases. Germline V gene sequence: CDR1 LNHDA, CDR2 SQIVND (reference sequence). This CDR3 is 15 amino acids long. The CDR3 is CANSYTGGGQTEAFF. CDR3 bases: TGTGCCAATAGTTATACAGGGGGCGGGCAGACTGAAGCTTTCTTT.

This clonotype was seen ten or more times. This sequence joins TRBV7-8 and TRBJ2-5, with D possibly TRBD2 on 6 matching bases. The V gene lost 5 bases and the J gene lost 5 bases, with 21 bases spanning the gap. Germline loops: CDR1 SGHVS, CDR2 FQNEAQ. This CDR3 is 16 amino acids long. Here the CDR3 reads CASSPRGGEVSETQYF. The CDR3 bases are TGTGCCAGCAGCCCCCGCGGAGGGGAGGTTTCGGAGACCCAGTACTTC.

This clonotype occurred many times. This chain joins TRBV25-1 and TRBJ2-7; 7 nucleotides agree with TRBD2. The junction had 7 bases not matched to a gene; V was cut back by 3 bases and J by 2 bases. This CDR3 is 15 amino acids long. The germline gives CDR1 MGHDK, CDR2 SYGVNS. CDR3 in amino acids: CASSDPGGSAYEQYF. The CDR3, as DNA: TGTGCCAGCAGTGACCCGGGAGGTTCCGCCTACGAGCAGTACTTC.

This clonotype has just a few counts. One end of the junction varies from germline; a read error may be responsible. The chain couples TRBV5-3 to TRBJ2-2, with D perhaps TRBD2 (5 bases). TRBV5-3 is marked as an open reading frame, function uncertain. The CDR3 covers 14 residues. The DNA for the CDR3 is TGTGCCAGCAGCTCCGACTACAACACCGGGGAGCTGTTTTTT. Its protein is CASSSDYNTGELFF.

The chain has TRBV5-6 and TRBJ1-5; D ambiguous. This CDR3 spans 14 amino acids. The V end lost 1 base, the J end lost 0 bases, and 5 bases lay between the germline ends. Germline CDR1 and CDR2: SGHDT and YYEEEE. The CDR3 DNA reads TGTGCCAGCAGCTTGAAGTATAGCAATCAGCCCCAGCATTTT. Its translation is CASSLKYSNQPQHF.

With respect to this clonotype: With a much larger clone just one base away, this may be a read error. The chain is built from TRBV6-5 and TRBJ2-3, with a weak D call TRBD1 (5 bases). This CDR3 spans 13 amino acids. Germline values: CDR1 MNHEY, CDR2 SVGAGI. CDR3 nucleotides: TGTGCCAGCAGTTACGCCATCACAGGTACGCAGTATTTT. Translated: CASSYAITGTQYF.

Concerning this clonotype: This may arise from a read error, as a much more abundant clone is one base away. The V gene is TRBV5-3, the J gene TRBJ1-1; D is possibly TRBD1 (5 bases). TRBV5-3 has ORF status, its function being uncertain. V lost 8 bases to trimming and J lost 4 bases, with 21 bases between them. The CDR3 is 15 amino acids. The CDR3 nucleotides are TGTGCCAGCAGGGAGGGGCCCCACATGAGCACTGAAGCTTTCTTT. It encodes CASREGPHMSTEAFF.

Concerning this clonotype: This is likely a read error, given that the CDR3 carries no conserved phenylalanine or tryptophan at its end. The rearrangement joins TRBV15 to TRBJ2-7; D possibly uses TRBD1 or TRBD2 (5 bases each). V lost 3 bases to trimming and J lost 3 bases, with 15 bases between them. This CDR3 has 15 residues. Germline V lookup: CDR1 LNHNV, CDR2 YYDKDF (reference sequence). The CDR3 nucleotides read TGTGCCACCAGCAGGGATTCCGGGGCCGTCTACGAGCAGTACTCC. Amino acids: CATSRDSGAVYEQYS.

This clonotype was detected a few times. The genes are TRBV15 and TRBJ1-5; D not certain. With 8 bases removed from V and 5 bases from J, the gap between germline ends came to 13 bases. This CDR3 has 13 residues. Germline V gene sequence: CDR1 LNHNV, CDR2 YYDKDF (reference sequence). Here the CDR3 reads CATGGWFDQPQHF. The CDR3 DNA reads TGTGCCACCGGCGGCTGGTTCGATCAGCCCCAGCATTTT.

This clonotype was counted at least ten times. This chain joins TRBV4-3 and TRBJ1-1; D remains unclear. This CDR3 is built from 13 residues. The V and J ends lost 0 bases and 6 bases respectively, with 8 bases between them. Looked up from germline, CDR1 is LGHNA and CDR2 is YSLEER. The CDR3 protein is CASSQDTVAEAFF. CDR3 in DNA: TGCGCCAGCAGCCAAGATACGGTCGCTGAAGCTTTCTTT.